This T cell receptor (beta chain) stems from a study of shared clonotypes between healthy human individuals (dated by TCRdb to about 2020). In the study overall: A couple of women and a few men aged 18 to 49 years were included in the cohort. Leukapheresis yielded between about 0.9 and 9 billion PBMCs per donor. For each donor, CD4 naive and CD4 memory were each run on three plates, CD8 naive on two plates, and CD8 memory on one plate. Different laboratories and diverse techniques were used to prepare libraries and sequence TCR repertoires, to increase sequencing depth and limit assay-specific biases. To estimate repertoire size and how much clonotypes are shared between individuals, the study performed deep sequencing of blood TCR repertoires from roughly five healthy adults.

Note on this clone: Its cognate antigen has yet to be identified. Base qualities are not at hand, and no much larger clone is one base apart.

The donors were healthy, HIV-negative adults who had no recently reported acute infections or vaccinations. All donors were Caucasian adults living in Nashville, Tennessee, USA. Magnetic negative selection was used to enrich CD4+ T cells, after which naive cells were positively selected on CD45RA and the negative fraction became the memory subset. Blood was obtained by leukapheresis, after which PBMCs were separated by Ficoll-Histopaque density gradient centrifugation and cryopreserved in liquid nitrogen vapor phase. Analytical flow cytometry was used to check the purity and quantity of every magnetically sorted T cell population. From each sorted fraction, genomic DNA was isolated and quantified by UV absorbance on a Nanodrop 2000c. Using the deep immunoSEQ assay, TCR CDR3 regions were amplified from genomic DNA by multiplex PCR. Extracted genomic DNA from each cell subset was distributed evenly across all wells of several immunoSEQ 96-well plates, and each plate was treated as a replicate. For sorted subsets, around 200 ng genomic DNA, equal to tens of thousands of T cell genomes, was loaded into each replicate PCR. The purified libraries were quantified using a Qubit 3.0 fluorometer, sized with a Bioanalyzer 2100, and then quantified again using the KAPA Library Quantification kit. Every immunoSEQ 96-well plate was sequenced on a separate single-read 150-cycle Illumina NextSeq 550 flow cell. On the authors' methods: Because the immunoSEQ output held only junctional sequences and lacked quality scores, the filtering could not match the filtering applied to full-length reads. To assign V/J genes and CDR3, sequences were annotated using PyIR, a Python wrapper for IgBLAST v1.9, with IMGT germline references. Any read was removed if the V/J assignment was weak (E-value above 1e-6), the CDR3 was missing, or the read contained stop codons, out-of-frame junctions, or ambiguous translated residues. A V3J clonotype was defined by an identical inferred V gene, J gene, and CDR3 amino acid sequence. Percentage overlap between repertoires was calculated by dividing the number of shared unique clonotypes by the size of the smaller repertoire. Three approaches were used to assess repertoire richness: RTK rarefaction, the Chao1 estimator, and Recon v2.1 estimates of unobserved clonotypes. Generation probabilities for all TCRbeta clonotypes obtained by the gDNA method from a handful of donors were computed using OLGA. The clones in this table, taken by TCRdb from immuneACCESS, are in-frame only. Not every clone is retained; where verified, under half of the shortfall comes from an unresolved V gene, and the cause of the rest is unknown. V, J and clone size are taken as reported in that table, and D and trimming were inferred from the DNA itself. For this sample the table gives roughly 650,000 clones, of which roughly 97% were detected only once. Roughly 0.05% of the sample comes from the top ten.

What the study reported, not specific to this receptor: Pairwise subsampling led to the expectation that sequencing depth would affect the degree of clonotype sharing among donors. Larger estimated clonotype richness was generally found for naive subsets than for memory subsets. Only blood was sampled, and tissue TCR repertoires likely differ from those in blood. Even with the large sequencing depth, rarefaction of the sorted-subset datasets indicated that sequencing was incomplete. Clonotypes shared by all four sorted-subset donors showed higher generation probabilities than non-shared clonotypes. The genetic and exposure-history diversity represented was limited by the small number of donors. Sharing across several donors was observed for approximately 5% of naive CD4, less than 4% of naive CD8, 2% to 2.5% of memory CD4, and around 0.44% of memory CD8 clonotypes.

Per the germline V gene (reference sequence), SGHNT is the CDR1 and YYREEE is the CDR2. V loses 0 bases of germline sequence and J loses 7 bases, and the interval between the two ends is 11 bases. The CDR3 covers 14 residues, taking in both the cysteine and the phenylalanine. Here the CDR3 DNA is all that survives: 42 bases in frame from base 1. This TCR came from a woman in her 30s in good health. Sequenced sample: naive CD4+ T cells sorted from blood. This specimen's cell subset or site label, per the study, means: CD45RA+ positively selected. Rearrangement joined TRBV5-4 to TRBJ2-1; a weak D assignment points to TRBD2 (5 bases agree). The DNA reads as follows: TGTGCCAGCAGCTTGGAGGGAGTAAGGAATGAGCAGTTCTTC. Its protein reads: CASSLEGVRNEQFF.